This TCR beta chain was profiled in a study of blood T cell repertoires in COVID-19. Study-wide context: In each case, the material was cDNA or gDNA derived from T cells, B-cell-depleted T cells, or PBMCs.

V lost 2 bases and J 0 bases, leaving 8 bases between the germline ends. This CDR3 region has 15 residues. In germline, CDR1 is SGHRS, CDR2 YFSETQ. The authors' processing: Nucleated cell counts were estimated from reference gene primer amplification. The method was immunoSEQ multiplex PCR; TCRdb's version includes in-frame clones alone and lacks a portion of them. D and trimming were read from the DNA, whereas the V and J calls and clone size are those reported in that table. This sample has around 250,000 clones, with 80% to 90% found just once. This clone occurred once. The source of this sequence is a woman in her twenties or thirties with active or convalescent COVID-19. Sequencing used peripheral blood. The V and J genes are TRBV5-1 and TRBJ2-2; maybe TRBD2 (5 bases). The CDR3 DNA reads TGCGCCAGCAGCTTTTCACTAGCGAACACCGGGGAGCTGTTTTTT. Translating it yields CASSFSLANTGELFF.